These T cell receptor beta chains were read from a single sample in a study of naive and memory T cell subsets. TCRdb passed the UMI-ligation and nested PCR reads through MiXCR, listing each CDR3 protein once. This sample yields 140,000 to 150,000 distinct CDR3 sequences, of which over 15% are seen a single time; 0.14% to 0.15% belongs to the top ten. Sequencing was carried out using naive CD4+ T cells from blood. Receptors were obtained from a human donor in good health. Each CDR3 is given with its conserved first and last residue. D genes are given only for firm matches. A clone size is listed for some rows: how often the clone was seen (once, few, many), or a class if it is expanded.

abundance: few; d_gene: .; v_gene: TRBV15; j_gene: TRBJ2-7; CDR3aa: CATSRIRDTGYEQYF; CDR3nt: TGTGCCACCAGCAGAATAAGGGATACGGGCTACGAGCAGTACTTC
abundance: few; d_gene: TRBD1; v_gene: TRBV5-1; j_gene: TRBJ2-7; CDR3aa: CASSLLPGTGIEQYF; CDR3nt: TGCGCCAGCAGCTTGCTGCCCGGGACAGGGATCGAGCAGTACTTC
abundance: .; d_gene: .; v_gene: TRBV20-1; j_gene: TRBJ1-4; CDR3aa: CSAGDSGRAEKLFF; CDR3nt: TGCAGTGCTGGGGACTCGGGGCGAGCAGAAAAACTGTTTTTT
abundance: few; d_gene: .; v_gene: TRBV2; j_gene: TRBJ2-6; CDR3aa: CASSEDPLVTSGANVLTF; CDR3nt: TGTGCCAGCAGTGAGGACCCGCTTGTGACCTCTGGGGCCAACGTCCTGACTTTC
abundance: few; d_gene: .; v_gene: TRBV7-2; j_gene: TRBJ2-7; CDR3aa: CASSFQRNSYEQYF; CDR3nt: TGTGCCAGCAGCTTTCAGCGGAACTCCTACGAGCAGTACTTC
abundance: .; d_gene: .; v_gene: TRBV2; j_gene: TRBJ2-1; CDR3aa: CASRKLGGGIFAQFF; CDR3nt: TGTGCCAGCAGGAAGCTAGGGGGGGGGATCTTTGCGCAGTTCTTC
abundance: .; d_gene: .; v_gene: TRBV3-1; j_gene: TRBJ1-1; CDR3aa: CASSTVTEAFF; CDR3nt: TGTGCCAGCAGCACAGTCACTGAAGCTTTCTTT
abundance: .; d_gene: .; v_gene: TRBV6-1; j_gene: TRBJ1-5; CDR3aa: CASSEGQARLRYQPQHF; CDR3nt: TGTGCCAGCAGTGAGGGTCAGGCCAGACTTCGGTATCAGCCCCAGCATTTT
abundance: .; d_gene: TRBD2; v_gene: TRBV12-3/TRBV12-4; j_gene: TRBJ2-2; CDR3aa: CASRDRAGVRNTGELFF; CDR3nt: TGTGCCAGCAGAGACAGAGCGGGAGTAAGGAACACCGGGGAGCTGTTTTTT
abundance: .; d_gene: .; v_gene: TRBV7-9; j_gene: TRBJ2-7; CDR3aa: CASSALGGEQYF; CDR3nt: TGTGCCAGCTCCGCTCTCGGGGGCGAGCAGTACTTC
abundance: .; d_gene: .; v_gene: TRBV25-1; j_gene: TRBJ2-3; CDR3aa: CASSEYKKGGQYF; CDR3nt: TGTGCCAGCAGTGAATATAAAAAGGGAGGGCAGTATTTT
abundance: few; d_gene: TRBD2; v_gene: TRBV5-1; j_gene: TRBJ2-7; CDR3aa: CASSLAGRESYEQYF; CDR3nt: TGCGCCAGCAGCTTGGCCGGGCGGGAGTCCTACGAGCAGTACTTC
abundance: many; d_gene: TRBD2; v_gene: TRBV12-3/TRBV12-4; j_gene: TRBJ2-5; CDR3aa: CASSPGTSGWIQETQYF; CDR3nt: TGTGCCAGCAGTCCCGGAACTAGCGGGTGGATCCAAGAGACCCAGTACTTC
abundance: .; d_gene: .; v_gene: TRBV25-1; j_gene: TRBJ1-5; CDR3aa: CASSEYPGVEQPQHF; CDR3nt: TGTGCCAGCAGTGAATACCCAGGAGTGGAGCAGCCCCAGCATTTT
abundance: few; d_gene: .; v_gene: TRBV12-3/TRBV12-4; j_gene: TRBJ2-3; CDR3aa: CASSLGSTGTSTDTQYF; CDR3nt: TGTGCCAGCAGTTTGGGTTCTACCGGGACAAGCACAGATACGCAGTATTTT
abundance: few; d_gene: .; v_gene: TRBV18; j_gene: TRBJ2-3; CDR3aa: CASSPRSRTDTQYF; CDR3nt: TGTGCCAGCTCACCGAGATCTAGAACAGATACGCAGTATTTT
abundance: .; d_gene: .; v_gene: TRBV29-1; j_gene: TRBJ2-3; CDR3aa: CSGTRAHTDTQYF; CDR3nt: TGCAGTGGGACTCGAGCGCACACAGATACGCAGTATTTT
abundance: .; d_gene: .; v_gene: TRBV5-4; j_gene: TRBJ2-3; CDR3aa: CASSLGGGRGGDTQYF; CDR3nt: TGTGCCAGCAGCTTGGGAGGTGGGAGAGGTGGAGATACGCAGTATTTT
abundance: few; d_gene: .; v_gene: TRBV6-6; j_gene: TRBJ2-4; CDR3aa: CASSYSIGTPSAKNIQYF; CDR3nt: TGTGCTAGCAGTTACTCGATTGGGACCCCTTCCGCCAAAAACATTCAGTACTTC
abundance: .; d_gene: .; v_gene: TRBV9; j_gene: TRBJ1-1; CDR3aa: CASSGGPWNTEAFF; CDR3nt: TGTGCCAGCAGCGGTGGACCTTGGAACACTGAAGCTTTCTTT
abundance: .; d_gene: .; v_gene: TRBV29-1; j_gene: TRBJ2-5; CDR3aa: CSVTRNSLRETQYF; CDR3nt: TGCAGCGTTACACGAAACTCCCTCCGGGAGACCCAGTACTTC
abundance: many; d_gene: TRBD1; v_gene: TRBV5-1; j_gene: TRBJ2-3; CDR3aa: CASSFSLLQGITDTQYF; CDR3nt: TGCGCCAGCAGCTTCAGTTTGTTACAGGGGATCACAGATACGCAGTATTTT
abundance: .; d_gene: .; v_gene: TRBV2; j_gene: TRBJ1-3; CDR3aa: CASSDPGTAKSSGNTIYF; CDR3nt: TGTGCCAGCAGTGACCCTGGGACGGCTAAGAGCTCTGGAAACACCATATATTTT
abundance: few; d_gene: TRBD1; v_gene: TRBV4-2; j_gene: TRBJ1-4; CDR3aa: CASSQNTGGTNEKLFF; CDR3nt: TGTGCCAGCAGCCAGAACACAGGGGGCACTAATGAAAAACTGTTTTTT
abundance: .; d_gene: .; v_gene: TRBV10-3; j_gene: TRBJ2-1; CDR3aa: CAISTSAGTSSYNEQFF; CDR3nt: TGTGCCATCAGTACGAGTGCCGGGACTTCCTCCTACAATGAGCAGTTCTTC
abundance: few; d_gene: TRBD1; v_gene: TRBV12-3/TRBV12-4; j_gene: TRBJ2-7; CDR3aa: CASSPDRASYEQYF; CDR3nt: TGTGCCAGCAGTCCCGACAGGGCGTCCTACGAGCAGTACTTC
abundance: few; d_gene: .; v_gene: TRBV28; j_gene: TRBJ2-5; CDR3aa: CASSSVREQETQYF; CDR3nt: TGTGCCAGCAGTTCCGTCAGGGAACAAGAGACCCAGTACTTC
abundance: .; d_gene: .; v_gene: TRBV7-9; j_gene: TRBJ2-3; CDR3aa: CASSSGGPRTDTQYF; CDR3nt: TGTGCCAGCAGCTCCGGAGGGCCCCGTACAGATACGCAGTATTTT
abundance: once; d_gene: .; v_gene: TRBV28; j_gene: TRBJ2-7; CDR3aa: CAIRRDRTYEQYF; CDR3nt: TGTGCCATCCGCCGGGACCGGACCTACGAGCAGTACTTC
abundance: .; d_gene: TRBD2; v_gene: TRBV20-1; j_gene: TRBJ2-2; CDR3aa: CSARGPGTSEYTGELFF; CDR3nt: TGCAGTGCTAGAGGTCCGGGAACTAGCGAATACACCGGGGAGCTGTTTTTT
abundance: few; d_gene: .; v_gene: TRBV4-3; j_gene: TRBJ2-7; CDR3aa: CASSQEGVSSYEQYF; CDR3nt: TGCGCCAGCAGCCAAGAGGGCGTATCCTCCTACGAGCAGTACTTC
abundance: few; d_gene: .; v_gene: TRBV29-1; j_gene: TRBJ2-2; CDR3aa: CSVDSPSTNLNTGELFF; CDR3nt: TGCAGCGTTGATTCCCCCAGTACCAACCTGAACACCGGGGAGCTGTTTTTT
abundance: .; d_gene: TRBD1; v_gene: TRBV12-3/TRBV12-4; j_gene: TRBJ1-5; CDR3aa: CASSLGQGGLPQHF; CDR3nt: TGTGCCAGCAGCCTGGGACAGGGCGGTCTGCCCCAGCATTTT
abundance: many; d_gene: .; v_gene: TRBV7-2; j_gene: TRBJ2-3; CDR3aa: CASSLGTDTQYF; CDR3nt: TGTGCCAGCAGCTTAGGTACAGATACGCAGTATTTT
abundance: .; d_gene: .; v_gene: TRBV12-3/TRBV12-4; j_gene: TRBJ1-3; CDR3aa: CASSLARGNTIYF; CDR3nt: TGTGCCAGCAGTTTAGCGCGGGGCAACACCATATATTTT
abundance: few; d_gene: .; v_gene: TRBV30; j_gene: TRBJ2-2; CDR3aa: CAWIAGTFTGELFF; CDR3nt: TGTGCCTGGATTGCGGGAACTTTTACCGGGGAGCTGTTTTTT
abundance: few; d_gene: TRBD1; v_gene: TRBV6-6; j_gene: TRBJ2-7; CDR3aa: CASRSGTATYEQYF; CDR3nt: TGTGCCAGCAGATCCGGGACAGCTACCTACGAGCAGTACTTC
abundance: .; d_gene: .; v_gene: TRBV19; j_gene: TRBJ1-4; CDR3aa: CASSEVSTNEKLFF; CDR3nt: TGTGCCAGTAGCGAAGTATCAACTAATGAAAAACTGTTTTTT
abundance: few; d_gene: TRBD2; v_gene: TRBV5-1; j_gene: TRBJ2-3; CDR3aa: CASRLGLGTATDTQYF; CDR3nt: TGCGCCAGCAGGTTGGGACTAGGGACGGCCACAGATACGCAGTATTTT
abundance: .; d_gene: TRBD2; v_gene: TRBV6-9; j_gene: TRBJ2-3; CDR3aa: CATQTGGPPDTQYF; CDR3nt: TGTGCCACCCAGACGGGAGGGCCTCCAGATACGCAGTATTTT
abundance: .; d_gene: .; v_gene: TRBV12-3/TRBV12-4; j_gene: TRBJ2-1; CDR3aa: CASSFRESNEQFF; CDR3nt: TGTGCCAGCAGTTTCCGGGAGTCCAATGAGCAGTTCTTC
abundance: few; d_gene: .; v_gene: TRBV6-5; j_gene: TRBJ2-1; CDR3aa: CASSLRVTYNEQFF; CDR3nt: TGTGCCAGCAGTTTGAGGGTAACCTACAATGAGCAGTTCTTC
abundance: many; d_gene: TRBD2; v_gene: TRBV24-1; j_gene: TRBJ2-3; CDR3aa: CATKAGGTDTQYF; CDR3nt: TGTGCCACCAAGGCGGGAGGCACAGATACGCAGTATTTT
abundance: few; d_gene: TRBD2; v_gene: TRBV6-2/TRBV6-3; j_gene: TRBJ2-7; CDR3aa: CASSPLTSGNPSSYEQYF; CDR3nt: TGTGCCAGCAGTCCGTTGACTAGCGGGAATCCTAGCTCCTACGAGCAGTACTTC
abundance: .; d_gene: TRBD2; v_gene: TRBV5-4; j_gene: TRBJ2-3; CDR3aa: CASSWGTSGSADTQYF; CDR3nt: TGTGCCAGCAGCTGGGGGACTAGCGGGAGCGCAGATACGCAGTATTTT
abundance: .; d_gene: TRBD2; v_gene: TRBV11-2; j_gene: TRBJ2-3; CDR3aa: CASSAGLAGGMSDTQYF; CDR3nt: TGTGCCAGCAGCGCGGGACTAGCGGGAGGGATGTCAGATACGCAGTATTTT